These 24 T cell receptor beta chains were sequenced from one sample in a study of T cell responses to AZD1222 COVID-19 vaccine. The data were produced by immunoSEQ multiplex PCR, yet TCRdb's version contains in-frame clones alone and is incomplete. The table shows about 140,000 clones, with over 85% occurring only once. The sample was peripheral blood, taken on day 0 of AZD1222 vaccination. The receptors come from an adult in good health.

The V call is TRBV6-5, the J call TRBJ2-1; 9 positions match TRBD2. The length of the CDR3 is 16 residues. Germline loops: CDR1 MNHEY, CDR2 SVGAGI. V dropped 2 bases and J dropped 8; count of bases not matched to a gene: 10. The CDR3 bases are TGTGCCAGCAGTTACAGGGGGCGGGAGGGCCTGGATGAGCAGTTCTTC. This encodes CASSYRGREGLDEQFF.

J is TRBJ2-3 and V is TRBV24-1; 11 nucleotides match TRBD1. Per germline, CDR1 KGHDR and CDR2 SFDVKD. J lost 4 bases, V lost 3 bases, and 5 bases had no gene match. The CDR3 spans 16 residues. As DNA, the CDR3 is TGTGCCACCAGTGATAGGGACAGGGGGGCTTCAGATACGCAGTATTTT. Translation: CATSDRDRGASDTQYF.

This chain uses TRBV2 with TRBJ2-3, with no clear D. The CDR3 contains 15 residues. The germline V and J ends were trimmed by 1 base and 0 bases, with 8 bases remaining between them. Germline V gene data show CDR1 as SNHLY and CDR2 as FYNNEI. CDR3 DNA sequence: TGTGCCAGCAGTGAAGGGGTGGCGAGCACAGATACGCAGTATTTT. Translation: CASSEGVASTDTQYF. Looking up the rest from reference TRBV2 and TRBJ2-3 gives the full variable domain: EPEVTQTPSHQVTQMGQEVILRCVPISNHLYFYWYRQILGQKVEFLVSFYNNEISEKSEIFDDQFSVERPDGSNFTLKIRSTKLEDSAMYFCASSEGVASTDTQYFGPGTRLTVL.

The CDR3 coding sequence is TGTGCAAGTCGCTTAGTGGTTAGGGGGGGGACCTACAATGAGCAGTTCTTC. Protein sequence: CASRLVVRGGTYNEQFF. The V call is TRBV12-2, the J call TRBJ2-1; the table's TRBD2 call for D was not verified on the DNA. TRBV12-2 constitutes a pseudogene. The CDR3 sequence is 17 residues long.

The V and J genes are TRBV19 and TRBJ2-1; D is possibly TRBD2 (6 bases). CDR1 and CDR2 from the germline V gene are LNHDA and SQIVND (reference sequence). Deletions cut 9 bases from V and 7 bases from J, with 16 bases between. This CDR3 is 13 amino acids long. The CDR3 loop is CASRESRVNEQFF. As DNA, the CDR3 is TGTGCCAGCCGGGAGAGCCGGGTGAATGAGCAGTTCTTC.

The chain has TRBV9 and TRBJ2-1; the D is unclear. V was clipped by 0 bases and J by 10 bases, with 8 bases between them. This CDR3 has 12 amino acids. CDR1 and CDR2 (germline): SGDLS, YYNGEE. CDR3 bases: TGTGCCAGCAGCGTAGAGGGCGGAGAGCAGTTCTTC. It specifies CASSVEGGEQFF. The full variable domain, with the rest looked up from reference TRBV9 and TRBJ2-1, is DSGVTQTPKHLITATGQRVTLRCSPRSGDLSVYWYQQSLDQGLQFLIQYYNGEERAKGNILERFSAQQFPDLHSELNLSSLELGDSALYFCASSVEGGEQFFGPGTRLTVL.

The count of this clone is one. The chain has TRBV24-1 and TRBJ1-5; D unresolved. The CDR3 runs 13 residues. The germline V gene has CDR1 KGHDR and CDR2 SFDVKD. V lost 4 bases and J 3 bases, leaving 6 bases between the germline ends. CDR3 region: CATSEGNNQPQHF. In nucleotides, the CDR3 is TGTGCCACCAGTGAGGGAAACAATCAGCCCCAGCATTTT.

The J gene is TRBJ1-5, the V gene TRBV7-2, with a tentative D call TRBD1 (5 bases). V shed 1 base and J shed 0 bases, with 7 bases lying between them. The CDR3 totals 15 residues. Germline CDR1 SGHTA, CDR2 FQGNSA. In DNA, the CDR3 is TGTGCCAGCAGCTTAGTAGGGACTAGCAATCAGCCCCAGCATTTT. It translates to CASSLVGTSNQPQHF.

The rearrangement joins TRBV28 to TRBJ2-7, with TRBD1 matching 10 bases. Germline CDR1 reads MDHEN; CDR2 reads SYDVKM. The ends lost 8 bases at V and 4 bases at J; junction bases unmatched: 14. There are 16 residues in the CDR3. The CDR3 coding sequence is TGTGCCAGCTGTCTCCTCGGGGGACAGGGGTCGTACGAGCAGTACTTC. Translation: CASCLLGGQGSYEQYF.

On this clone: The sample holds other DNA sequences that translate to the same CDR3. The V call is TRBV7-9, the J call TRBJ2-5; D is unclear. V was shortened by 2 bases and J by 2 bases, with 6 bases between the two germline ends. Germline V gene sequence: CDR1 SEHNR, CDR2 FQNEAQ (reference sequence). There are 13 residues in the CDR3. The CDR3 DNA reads TGTGCCAGCAGCTTACCACCTCAAGAGACCCAGTACTTC. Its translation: CASSLPPQETQYF.

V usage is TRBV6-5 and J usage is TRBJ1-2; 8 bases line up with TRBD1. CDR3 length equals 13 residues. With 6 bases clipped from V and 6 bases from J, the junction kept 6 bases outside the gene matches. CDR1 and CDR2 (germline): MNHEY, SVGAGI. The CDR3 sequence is CASRLQGVNGYTF. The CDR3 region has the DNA TGTGCCAGCAGGCTACAGGGGGTGAATGGCTACACCTTC.

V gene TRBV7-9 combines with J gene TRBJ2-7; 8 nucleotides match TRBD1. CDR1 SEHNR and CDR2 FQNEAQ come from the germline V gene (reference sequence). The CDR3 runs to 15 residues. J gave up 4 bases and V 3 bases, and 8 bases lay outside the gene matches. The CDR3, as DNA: TGTGCCAGCAGCTTGACCGGGACAGGAATGTACGAGCAGTACTTC. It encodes CASSLTGTGMYEQYF. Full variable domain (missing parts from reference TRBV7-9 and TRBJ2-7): DTGVSQNPRHKITKRGQNVTFRCDPISEHNRLYWYRQTLGQGPEFLTYFQNEAQLEKSRLLSDRFSAERPKGSFSTLEIQRTEQGDSAMYLCASSLTGTGMYEQYFGPGTRLTVT.

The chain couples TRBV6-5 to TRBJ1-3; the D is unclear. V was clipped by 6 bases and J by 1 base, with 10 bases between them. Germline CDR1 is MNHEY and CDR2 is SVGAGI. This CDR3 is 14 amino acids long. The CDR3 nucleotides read TGTGCCAGCAGCCTCTCCCTGTCTGGAAACACCATATATTTT. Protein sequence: CASSLSLSGNTIYF.

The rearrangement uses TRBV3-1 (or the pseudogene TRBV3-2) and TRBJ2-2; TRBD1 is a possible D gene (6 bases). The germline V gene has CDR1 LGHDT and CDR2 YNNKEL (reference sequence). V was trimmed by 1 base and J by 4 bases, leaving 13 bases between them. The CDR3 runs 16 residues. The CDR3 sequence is CASSQVGGGLTGELFF. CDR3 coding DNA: TGTGCCAGCAGCCAAGTTGGTGGGGGCCTCACCGGGGAGCTGTTTTTT.

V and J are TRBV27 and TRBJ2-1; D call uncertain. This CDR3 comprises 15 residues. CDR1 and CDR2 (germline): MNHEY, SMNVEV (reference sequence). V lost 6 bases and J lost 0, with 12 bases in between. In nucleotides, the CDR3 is TGTGCCAGCAGGGCCGGAACAAGCTCCTACAATGAGCAGTTCTTC. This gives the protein CASRAGTSSYNEQFF.

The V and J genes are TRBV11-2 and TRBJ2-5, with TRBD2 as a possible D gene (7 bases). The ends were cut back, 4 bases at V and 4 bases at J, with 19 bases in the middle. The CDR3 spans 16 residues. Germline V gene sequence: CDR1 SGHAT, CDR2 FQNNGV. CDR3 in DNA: TGTGCCAGCAGCTCACGAAGGGGGATAGCGGGAGAGACCCAGTACTTC. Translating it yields CASSSRRGIAGETQYF.

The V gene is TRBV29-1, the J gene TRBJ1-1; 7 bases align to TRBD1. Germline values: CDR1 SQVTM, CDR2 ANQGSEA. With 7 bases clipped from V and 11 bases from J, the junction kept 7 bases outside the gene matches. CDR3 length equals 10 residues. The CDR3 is CSAVDRRAFF. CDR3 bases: TGCAGCGCAGTGGACAGGCGGGCTTTCTTT. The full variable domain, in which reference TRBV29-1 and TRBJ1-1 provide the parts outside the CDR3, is SAVISQKPSRDICQRGTSLTIQCQVDSQVTMMFWYRQQPGQSLTLIATANQGSEATYESGFVIDKFPISRPNLTFSTLTVSNMSPEDSSIYLCSAVDRRAFFGQGTRLTVV.

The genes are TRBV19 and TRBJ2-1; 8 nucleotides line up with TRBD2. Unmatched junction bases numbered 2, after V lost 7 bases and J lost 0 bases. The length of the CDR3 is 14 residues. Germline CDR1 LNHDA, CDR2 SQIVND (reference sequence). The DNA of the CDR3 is TGTGCCAGTAAGAGCGGGGGCTCCTACAATGAGCAGTTCTTC. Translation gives CASKSGGSYNEQFF.

The DNA for the CDR3 is TGTGCCAGTAGTAGTTTCCAGGCGAACACCGGGGAGCTGTTTTTT. This sequence encodes CASSSFQANTGELFF. This chain connects TRBV19 to TRBJ2-2, with no clear D. Trimming stripped 4 bases from V and 0 bases from J, with 9 bases between. This CDR3 region has 15 residues. CDR1 is LNHDA and CDR2 is SQIVND in the germline V gene (reference sequence).

In DNA, the CDR3 is TGTGCCATCAGACCAGAGACCCGCTCCTACGAGCAGTACTTC. As protein: CAIRPETRSYEQYF. The chain combines TRBV10-3 with TRBJ2-7; D remains unclear. Trimming took off 6 bases at V and 0 bases at J, with 12 bases between the two ends. In germline, CDR1 is ENHRY, CDR2 SYGVKD. CDR3 length: 14 amino acids.

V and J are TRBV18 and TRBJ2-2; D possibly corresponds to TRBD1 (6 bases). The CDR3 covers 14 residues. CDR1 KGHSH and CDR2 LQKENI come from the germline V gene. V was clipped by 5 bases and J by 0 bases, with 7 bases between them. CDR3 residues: CASSGQTNTGELFF. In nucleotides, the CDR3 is TGTGCCAGCTCAGGACAGACGAACACCGGGGAGCTGTTTTTT.

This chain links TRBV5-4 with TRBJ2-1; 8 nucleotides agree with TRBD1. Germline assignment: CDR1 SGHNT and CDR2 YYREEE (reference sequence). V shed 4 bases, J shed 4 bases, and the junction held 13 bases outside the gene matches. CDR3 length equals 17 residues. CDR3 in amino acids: CASSPRTGPSNYNEQFF. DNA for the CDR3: TGTGCCAGCAGCCCCAGGACAGGGCCTTCAAATTACAATGAGCAGTTCTTC.

Written as DNA, the CDR3 is TGTGCCAGCAGTTTAGAGGGGCCCCCGCGCTACACCTTC. Amino acid sequence: CASSLEGPPRYTF. The chain uses TRBV28 and TRBJ1-2, with a weak D call TRBD1 (5 bases). Trimming pared 2 bases from V and 9 bases from J, leaving 13 bases between. Looked up from germline, CDR1 is MDHEN and CDR2 is SYDVKM. The CDR3 loop spans 13 amino acids.

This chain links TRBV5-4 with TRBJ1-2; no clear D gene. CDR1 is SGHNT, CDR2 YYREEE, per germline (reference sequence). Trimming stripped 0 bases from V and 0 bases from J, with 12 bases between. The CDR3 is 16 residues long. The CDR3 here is CASSLASGQTNYGYTF. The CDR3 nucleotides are TGTGCCAGCAGCTTGGCCTCCGGTCAGACTAACTATGGCTACACCTTC. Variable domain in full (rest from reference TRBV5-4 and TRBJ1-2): ETGVTQSPTHLIKTRGQQVTLRCSSQSGHNTVSWYQQALGQGPQFIFQYYREEENGRGNFPPRFSGLQFPNYSSELNVNALELDDSALYLCASSLASGQTNYGYTFGSGTRLTVV.